The 8 T cell receptor beta chains listed next were all sequenced from one sample in a study of post-analysis software for immune sequencing data. These receptors lack a known antigen. The library was made from cDNA and included unique molecular identifiers. Each CDR3 protein gets one entry after TCRdb re-called the PCR reads with MiXCR. The data contain some 890,000 distinct CDR3 sequences, roughly 50% of them singletons. Study results and limitations: Roughly five TRBV segments appeared more often in patients than in controls, and TRBV5-6, TRBV5-1 and TRBV20-1 were among these.

The sequenced material came from blood. The receptor source for this set is a girl between 10 and 17 years old with multiple sclerosis.

The CDR3 DNA sequence: TGTGCCATCAGTGCGGACAGGGGTAACACAGATACGCAGTATTTT. This gives the protein CAISADRGNTDTQYF. The chain couples TRBV10-3 to TRBJ2-3; 9 nucleotides align to TRBD1. The V gene's germline CDR1 is ENHRY and CDR2 SYGVKD. This CDR3 is built from 15 residues. Unmatched junction bases numbered 4, after V lost 4 bases and J lost 2 bases.

Here the CDR3 reads CSAERIDYGYTF. The CDR3, as DNA: TGCAGTGCAGAACGGATCGACTATGGCTACACCTTC. This chain uses TRBV20-1 with TRBJ1-2; the D is unclear. There are 12 residues in the CDR3. V lost 6 bases and J lost 3, with 11 bases in between. Germline values: CDR1 DFQATT, CDR2 SNEGSKA (reference sequence).

The rearrangement uses TRBV15 and TRBJ2-3; the match to TRBD1 covers 7 bases. This CDR3 has 17 residues. Germline loops: CDR1 LNHNV, CDR2 YYDKDF (reference sequence). Trimming removed 1 base from V and 1 base from J; junction bases left unmatched: 8. The DNA of the CDR3 is TGTGCCACCAGCAGAGCGGACAGGCCGCTTGGCACAGATACGCAGTATTTT. Its translation is CATSRADRPLGTDTQYF. Variable domain in full (rest from reference TRBV15 and TRBJ2-3): DAMVIQNPRYQVTQFGKPVTLSCSQTLNHNVMYWYQQKSSQAPKLLFHYYDKDFNNEADTPDNFQSRRPNTSFCFLDIRSPGLGDTAMYLCATSRADRPLGTDTQYFGPGTRLTVL.

The chain is built from TRBV6-1 and TRBJ2-4, with D perhaps matching TRBD1 (6 bases). Germline V CDR1 and CDR2: MNHNS, SASEGT. The germline V and J ends were trimmed by 6 bases and 0 bases, with 18 bases remaining between them. This CDR3 region has 17 residues. CDR3 DNA sequence: TGTGCCAGCAGCCTACGTGGGGGCGCGGTAGCCAAAAACATTCAGTACTTC. It specifies CASSLRGGAVAKNIQYF.

The CDR3 DNA reads as TGCGCCAGCAGCCAAGAAGGGCCCTACTATGGCTACACCTTC. Translated, it gives CASSQEGPYYGYTF. The chain has TRBV4-1 and TRBJ1-2, with D uncertain. Germline-derived CDR1 and CDR2 are MGHRA and YSYEKL. This CDR3 has 14 amino acids. With 0 bases removed from V and 3 bases from J, the gap between germline ends came to 8 bases.

With respect to this clonotype: An end of the junction differs from the germline gene, which may be a read error. The rearrangement uses TRBV10-3 and TRBJ2-5; possible D gene TRBD1, 5 bases. There are 15 residues in the CDR3. Germline V lookup: CDR1 ENHRY, CDR2 SYGVKD. CDR3 coding DNA: TGTGCCATCAGTGAGTCACGACAGTCCCAAGAGGCCCAGTACTTC. Amino acids: CAISESRQSQEAQYF.

The chain carries TRBV4-1 and TRBJ2-3; TRBD1 or TRBD2 may be the D gene (5 bases each). The CDR3 totals 16 residues. Trimming stripped 6 bases from V and 3 bases from J, with 19 bases between. CDR1 MGHRA and CDR2 YSYEKL come from the germline V gene. The CDR3 loop reads CASRPREGTGTDTQYF. In DNA form, the CDR3 reads TGCGCCAGCAGGCCCCGCGAGGGGACCGGGACAGATACGCAGTATTTT.

V is TRBV3-1 and J is TRBJ2-6, with unresolved D. This CDR3 is 15 amino acids long. Trimming took off 7 bases at V and 1 base at J, with 11 bases between the two ends. The germline gives CDR1 LGHDT, CDR2 YNNKEL (reference sequence). The CDR3 spells CASTPGFSGANVLTF. The CDR3, as DNA: TGTGCCAGCACGCCTGGGTTTTCTGGGGCCAACGTCCTGACTTTC.